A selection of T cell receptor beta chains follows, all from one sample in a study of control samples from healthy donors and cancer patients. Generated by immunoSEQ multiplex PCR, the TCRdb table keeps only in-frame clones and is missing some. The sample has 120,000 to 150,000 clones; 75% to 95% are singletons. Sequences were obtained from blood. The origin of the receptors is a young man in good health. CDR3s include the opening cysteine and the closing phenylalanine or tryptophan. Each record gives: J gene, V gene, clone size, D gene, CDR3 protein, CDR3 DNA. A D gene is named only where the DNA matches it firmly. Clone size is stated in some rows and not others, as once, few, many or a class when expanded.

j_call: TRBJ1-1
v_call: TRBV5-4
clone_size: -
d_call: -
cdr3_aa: CASSWTANTEAFF
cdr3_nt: TGTGCCAGCAGCTGGACAGCGAACACTGAAGCTTTCTTT

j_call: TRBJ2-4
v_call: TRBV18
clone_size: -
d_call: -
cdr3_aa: CASSPRDTIAKNIQYF
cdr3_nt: TGTGCCAGCTCACCACGGGACACCATAGCCAAAAACATTCAGTACTTC

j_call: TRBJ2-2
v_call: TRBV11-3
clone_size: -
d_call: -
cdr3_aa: CASSLASRGELFF
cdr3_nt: TGTGCCAGCAGCTTGGCTAGCCGCGGGGAGCTGTTTTTT

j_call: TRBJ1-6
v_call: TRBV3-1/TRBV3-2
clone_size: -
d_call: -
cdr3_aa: CASSLSAASNLSPLHF
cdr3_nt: TGTGCCAGCAGCCTGTCCGCGGCTTCCAATTTATCACCCCTCCACTTT

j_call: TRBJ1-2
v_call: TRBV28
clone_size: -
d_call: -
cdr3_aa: CASSSGDRPIGYTF
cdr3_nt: TGTGCCAGCAGTTCGGGAGACAGGCCGATTGGCTACACCTTC

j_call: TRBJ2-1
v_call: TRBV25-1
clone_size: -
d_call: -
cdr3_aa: CASSEDAYNEQFF
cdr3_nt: TGTGCCAGCAGTGAAGACGCCTACAATGAGCAGTTCTTC

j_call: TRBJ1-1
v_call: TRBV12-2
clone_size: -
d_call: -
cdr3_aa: CASRSPDRGLGAEAFF
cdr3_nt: TGTGCAAGTCGCTCACCGGACAGGGGGCTAGGCGCTGAAGCTTTCTTT

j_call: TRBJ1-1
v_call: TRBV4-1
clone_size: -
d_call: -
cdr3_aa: CASSQGQNTEAFF
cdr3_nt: TGCGCCAGCAGCCAGGGACAGAACACTGAAGCTTTCTTT

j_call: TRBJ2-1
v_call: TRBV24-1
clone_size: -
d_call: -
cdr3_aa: CATSERDSLHGSYNEQFF
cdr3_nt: TGTGCCACCAGTGAAAGAGACTCCCTACATGGCTCCTACAATGAGCAGTTCTTC

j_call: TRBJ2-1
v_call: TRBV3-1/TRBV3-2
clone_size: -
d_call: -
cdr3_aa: CASSQASDPVDEQFF
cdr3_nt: TGTGCCAGCAGCCAAGCCTCCGACCCTGTCGATGAGCAGTTCTTC

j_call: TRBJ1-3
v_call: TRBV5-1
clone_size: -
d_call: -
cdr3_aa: CASSDGSSGNTIYF
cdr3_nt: TGCGCCAGCAGCGACGGAAGCTCTGGAAACACCATATATTTT

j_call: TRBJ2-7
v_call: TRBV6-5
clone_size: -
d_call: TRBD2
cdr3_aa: CASSYCRGGPRNEQYF
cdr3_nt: TGTGCCAGCAGTTACTGTCGGGGGGGGCCTCGGAACGAGCAGTACTTC

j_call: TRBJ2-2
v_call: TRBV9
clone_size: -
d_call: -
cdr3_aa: CASSITSGTSNTGELFF
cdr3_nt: TGTGCCAGCAGCATCACGTCGGGGACATCGAACACCGGGGAGCTGTTTTTT

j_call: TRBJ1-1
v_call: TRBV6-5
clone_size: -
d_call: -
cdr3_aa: CASSYSTGEAFF
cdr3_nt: TGTGCCAGCAGTTACTCGACAGGTGAAGCTTTCTTT

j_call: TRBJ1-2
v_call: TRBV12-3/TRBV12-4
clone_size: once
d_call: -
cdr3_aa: CASTADIYGYTF
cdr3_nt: TGTGCCAGCACCGCCGACATCTATGGCTACACCTTC

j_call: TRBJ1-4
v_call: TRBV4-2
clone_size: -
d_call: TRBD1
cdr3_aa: CASSQGEGQVTTNEKLFF
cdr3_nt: TGTGCCAGCAGCCAAGGGGAGGGACAGGTGACAACTAATGAAAAACTGTTTTTT

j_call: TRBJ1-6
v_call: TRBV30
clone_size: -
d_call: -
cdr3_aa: CAWSGGRIPYNSPLHF
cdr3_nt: TGTGCCTGGAGCGGGGGCCGAATACCTTATAATTCACCCCTCCACTTT

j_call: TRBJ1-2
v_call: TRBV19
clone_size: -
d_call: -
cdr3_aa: CASSIVRDSYYGYTF
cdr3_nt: TGTGCCAGTAGTATAGTGAGGGACTCCTACTATGGCTACACCTTC

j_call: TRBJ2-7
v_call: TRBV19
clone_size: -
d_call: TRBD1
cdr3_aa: CASSARDSSYEQYF
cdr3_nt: TGTGCCAGTAGTGCCCGGGACAGCTCCTACGAGCAGTACTTC

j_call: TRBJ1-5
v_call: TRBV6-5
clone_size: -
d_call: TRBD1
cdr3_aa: CASRPQGGGWPQHF
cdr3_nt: TGTGCCAGCAGACCACAGGGGGGAGGGTGGCCCCAGCATTTT

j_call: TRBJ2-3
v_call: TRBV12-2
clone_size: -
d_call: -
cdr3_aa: CASRPISDRVSTDTQYF
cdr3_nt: TGTGCAAGTCGTCCGATTTCGGACAGGGTAAGCACAGATACGCAGTATTTT

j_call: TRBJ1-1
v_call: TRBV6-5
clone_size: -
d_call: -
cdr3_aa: CASSYSPQGGNTEAFF
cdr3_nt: TGTGCCAGCAGTTACTCGCCCCAAGGGGGGAACACTGAAGCTTTCTTT

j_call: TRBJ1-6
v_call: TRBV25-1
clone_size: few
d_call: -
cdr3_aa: CASGDSGSTSPLHF
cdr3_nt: TGTGCCAGCGGGGATTCAGGGAGTACTTCACCCCTCCACTTT

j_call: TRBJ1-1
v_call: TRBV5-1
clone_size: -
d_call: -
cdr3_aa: CASSLAQWTPNTEAFF
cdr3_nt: TGCGCCAGCAGCTTGGCCCAATGGACACCGAACACTGAAGCTTTCTTT

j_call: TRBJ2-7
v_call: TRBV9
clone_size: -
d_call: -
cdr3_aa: CASSVGQSSYEQYF
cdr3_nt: TGTGCCAGCAGCGTAGGGCAGTCCTCCTACGAGCAGTACTTC

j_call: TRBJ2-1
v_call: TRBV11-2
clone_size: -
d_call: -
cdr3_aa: CASSPDWLLGEQFF
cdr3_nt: TGTGCCAGCAGCCCGGACTGGCTACTCGGTGAGCAGTTCTTC

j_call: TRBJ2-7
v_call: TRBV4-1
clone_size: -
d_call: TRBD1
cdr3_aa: CASSHGTGNYEQYF
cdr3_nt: TGCGCCAGCAGCCACGGGACAGGGAACTACGAGCAGTACTTC

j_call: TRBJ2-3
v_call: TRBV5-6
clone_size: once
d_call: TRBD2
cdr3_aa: CASSLELAGGTDTQYF
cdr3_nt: TGTGCCAGCAGCTTGGAATTAGCGGGGGGCACAGATACGCAGTATTTT

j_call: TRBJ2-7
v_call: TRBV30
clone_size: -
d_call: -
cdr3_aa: CAWTGTSSYEQYF
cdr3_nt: TGTGCCTGGACCGGGACAAGCTCCTACGAGCAGTACTTC

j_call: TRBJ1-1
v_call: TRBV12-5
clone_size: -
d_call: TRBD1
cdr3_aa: CASGRPDRGSVITEAFF
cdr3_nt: TGTGCTAGTGGCCGTCCCGACAGGGGGTCGGTTATCACTGAAGCTTTCTTT

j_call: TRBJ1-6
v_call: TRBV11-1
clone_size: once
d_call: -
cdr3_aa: CASSLETGSNSPLHF
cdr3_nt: TGTGCCAGCAGCTTAGAAACGGGGTCCAATTCACCCCTCCACTTT

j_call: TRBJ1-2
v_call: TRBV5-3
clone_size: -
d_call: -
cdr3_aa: CARSWRGTF
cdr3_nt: TGTGCCAGAAGCTGGCGGGGGACCTTC

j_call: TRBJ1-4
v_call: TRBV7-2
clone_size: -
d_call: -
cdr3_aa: CASSFGGNNEKLFF
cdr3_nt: TGTGCCAGCAGCTTCGGGGGGAATAATGAAAAACTGTTTTTT

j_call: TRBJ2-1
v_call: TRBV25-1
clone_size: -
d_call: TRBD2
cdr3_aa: CASSDRTSGEHNEQFF
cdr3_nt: TGTGCCAGCAGTGACAGGACTAGCGGGGAGCACAATGAGCAGTTCTTC

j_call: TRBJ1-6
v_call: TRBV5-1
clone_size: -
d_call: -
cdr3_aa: CASSLDGSYNSPLHF
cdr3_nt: TGCGCCAGCAGCTTGGATGGCTCCTATAATTCACCCCTCCACTTT

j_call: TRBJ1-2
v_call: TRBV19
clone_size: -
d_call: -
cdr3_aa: CASSISSYGYTF
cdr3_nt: TGTGCCAGTAGTATTTCCAGCTATGGCTACACCTTC

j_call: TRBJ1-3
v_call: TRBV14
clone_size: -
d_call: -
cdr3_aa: CASSQARGAGNTIYF
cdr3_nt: TGTGCCAGCAGCCAAGCGAGGGGCGCGGGAAACACCATATATTTT

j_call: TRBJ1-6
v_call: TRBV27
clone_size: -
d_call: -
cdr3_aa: CASSPTYNSPLHF
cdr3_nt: TGTGCCAGCAGCCCCACGTATAATTCACCCCTCCACTTT

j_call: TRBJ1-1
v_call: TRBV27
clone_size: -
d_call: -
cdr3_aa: CASSSHMNTEAFF
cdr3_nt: TGTGCCAGCAGTTCCCACATGAACACTGAAGCTTTCTTT

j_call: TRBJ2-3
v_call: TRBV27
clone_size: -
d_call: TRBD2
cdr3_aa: CASSLRASGGNTDTQYF
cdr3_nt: TGTGCCAGCAGTTTGCGGGCTAGCGGGGGGAACACAGATACGCAGTATTTT

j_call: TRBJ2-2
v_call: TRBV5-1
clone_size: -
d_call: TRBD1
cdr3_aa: CASSLNRGTGELFF
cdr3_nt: TGCGCCAGCAGCTTGAACAGGGGGACCGGGGAGCTGTTTTTT

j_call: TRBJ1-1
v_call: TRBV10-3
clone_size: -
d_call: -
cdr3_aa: CAIVKGGEAFF
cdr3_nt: TGTGCCATCGTAAAAGGGGGTGAAGCTTTCTTT

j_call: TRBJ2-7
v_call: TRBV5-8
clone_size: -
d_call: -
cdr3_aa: CASSLAGSYEQYF
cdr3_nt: TGTGCCAGCAGCTTGGCCGGGTCCTACGAGCAGTACTTC

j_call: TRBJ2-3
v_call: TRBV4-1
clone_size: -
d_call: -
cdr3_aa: CASSQVGSTDTQYF
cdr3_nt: TGCGCCAGCAGCCAAGTAGGTAGCACAGATACGCAGTATTTT

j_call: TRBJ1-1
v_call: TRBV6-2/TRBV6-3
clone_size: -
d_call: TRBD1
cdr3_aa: CASSYPGGYGLNTEAFF
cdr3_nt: TGTGCCAGCAGTTACCCAGGGGGCTACGGACTGAACACTGAAGCTTTCTTT

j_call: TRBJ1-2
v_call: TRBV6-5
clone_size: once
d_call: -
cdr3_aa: CASSQQGYGYTF
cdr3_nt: TGTGCCAGCAGCCAACAGGGCTATGGCTACACCTTC

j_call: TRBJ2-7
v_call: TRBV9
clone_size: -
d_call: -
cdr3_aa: CASSVGPGSYEQYF
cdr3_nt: TGTGCCAGCAGCGTAGGACCAGGTTCCTACGAGCAGTACTTC

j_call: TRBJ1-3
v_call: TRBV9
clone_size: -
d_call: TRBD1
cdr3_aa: CASSASGTDGNTIYF
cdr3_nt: TGTGCCAGCAGCGCCTCCGGGACAGACGGAAACACCATATATTTT

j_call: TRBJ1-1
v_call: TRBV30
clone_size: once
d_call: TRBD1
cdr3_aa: CAWRQGSRTEAFF
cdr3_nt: TGTGCCTGGAGACAGGGGTCGAGGACTGAAGCTTTCTTT

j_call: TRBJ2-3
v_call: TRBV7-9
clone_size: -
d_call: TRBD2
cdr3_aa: CASSPIAGIQDTQYF
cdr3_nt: TGTGCCAGCAGCCCAATAGCGGGGATACAGGATACGCAGTATTTT

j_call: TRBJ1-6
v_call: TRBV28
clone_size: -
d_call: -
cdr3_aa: CASSFSTGSYNSPLHF
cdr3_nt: TGTGCCAGCAGTTTCTCGACAGGAAGTTATAATTCACCCCTCCACTTT

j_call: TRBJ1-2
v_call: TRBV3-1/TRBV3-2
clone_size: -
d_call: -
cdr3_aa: CASSPGTSSSRYGYTF
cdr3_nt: TGTGCCAGCAGCCCAGGGACATCATCAAGTAGGTATGGCTACACCTTC

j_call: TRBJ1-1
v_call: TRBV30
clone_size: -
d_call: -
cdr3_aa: CAWGKNTEAFF
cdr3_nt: TGTGCCTGGGGAAAGAACACTGAAGCTTTCTTT

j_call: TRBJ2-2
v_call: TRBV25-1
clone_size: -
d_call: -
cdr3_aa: CASSEGGRWTGELFF
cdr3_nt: TGTGCCAGCAGTGAAGGGGGGCGTTGGACCGGGGAGCTGTTTTTT

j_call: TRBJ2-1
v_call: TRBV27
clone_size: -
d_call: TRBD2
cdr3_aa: CASSLGASGGAYNEQFF
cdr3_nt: TGTGCCAGCAGTTTAGGGGCTAGCGGGGGGGCCTACAATGAGCAGTTCTTC

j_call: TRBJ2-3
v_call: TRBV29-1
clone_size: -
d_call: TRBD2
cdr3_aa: CSVLAGLSTDTQYF
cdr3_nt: TGCAGCGTTTTAGCGGGGCTCAGCACAGATACGCAGTATTTT

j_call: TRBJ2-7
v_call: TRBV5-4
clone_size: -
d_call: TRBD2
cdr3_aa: CAGGGRDSYEQYF
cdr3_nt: TGTGCCGGGGGAGGGCGGGACTCCTACGAGCAGTACTTC

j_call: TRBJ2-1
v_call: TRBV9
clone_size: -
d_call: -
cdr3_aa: CASSVGSSHEQFF
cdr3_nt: TGTGCCAGCAGCGTAGGTTCTTCGCATGAGCAGTTCTTC